These 25 T cell receptor beta chains came from one sample sequenced in a study of blood T cell repertoires in COVID-19. Some clones are missing from TCRdb's copy, which holds only in-frame ones; the method was immunoSEQ multiplex PCR. The sample consists of a few hundred thousand clones, about four fifths of them appearing once. Sequencing used peripheral blood. All receptors come from a person aged 65 to 85 with COVID-19, enrolled during active disease.

This clone appeared once. This sequence joins TRBV19 and TRBJ1-4, with 7 bases fitting TRBD1. CDR3 size: 15 residues. Germline CDR1 and CDR2: LNHDA and SQIVND (reference sequence). V trimming: 3 bases; J trimming: 6 bases; junction bases outside the gene matches: 7. The CDR3 bases are TGTGCCAGTAGTATCACCAGACAGGGAGATGAAAAACTGTTTTTT. It specifies CASSITRQGDEKLFF.

This clone was detected only once. The CDR3 DNA reads as TGTGCCAGTAGTACCCGACAGGGTACCGATCAGCCCCAGCATTTT. Residues: CASSTRQGTDQPQHF. V usage is TRBV19 and J usage is TRBJ1-5; 7 nucleotides agree with TRBD1. The length of the CDR3 is 15 residues. Losses at the gene ends were 4 bases for V and 5 bases for J; bases not matched to a gene: 8. Germline loops: CDR1 LNHDA, CDR2 SQIVND (reference sequence).

The chain joins TRBV28 to TRBJ2-7; 7 bases agree with TRBD2. With V trimmed by 7 bases and J by 7 bases, 10 bases remained unmatched. CDR3 size: 13 residues. CDR1 MDHEN and CDR2 SYDVKM come from the germline V gene. CDR3 in amino acids: CASNQGTTREQYF. Written as DNA, the CDR3 is TGTGCCAGCAACCAAGGGACTACGAGAGAGCAGTACTTC.

V is TRBV27 and J is TRBJ2-7, with D maybe TRBD1 (5 bases). CDR1 is MNHEY, CDR2 SMNVEV, per germline (reference sequence). This CDR3 region has 14 residues. V lost 5 bases and J lost 6, with 17 bases in between. The CDR3 region is CASSTTPLTVEQYF. The CDR3 DNA follows: TGTGCCAGCAGTACGACCCCCCTGACAGTCGAGCAGTACTTC.

The chain carries TRBV7-3 and TRBJ2-1; D is possibly TRBD1 (6 bases). CDR3 length equals 16 residues. The germline V gene encodes CDR1 SGHTA and CDR2 FQGTGA. Trimming left V 1 base short and J 5 bases short, with 15 bases between. The CDR3 reads CASSLSGGSGHNEQFF. CDR3 sequence (DNA): TGTGCCAGCAGCTTAAGTGGGGGCTCCGGGCACAATGAGCAGTTCTTC.

The V gene is TRBV5-5, the J gene TRBJ1-5; D unresolved. Germline CDR1 reads SGHKS; CDR2 reads YYEKEE (reference sequence). The CDR3 is 15 residues long. Deletions cut 1 base from V and 2 bases from J, with 10 bases between. CDR3 sequence reads: CASSLSGSGNQPQHF. CDR3 nucleotides: TGTGCCAGCAGCTTGTCCGGGAGTGGCAATCAGCCCCAGCATTTT.

This chain links TRBV2 with TRBJ1-6; D ambiguous. V lost 2 bases and J 12 bases, leaving 8 bases between the germline ends. The germline V gene encodes CDR1 SNHLY and CDR2 FYNNEI. The CDR3 is made up of 12 amino acids. The CDR3 DNA sequence: TGTGCCAGCAGTGAAAGCGGGGAACCCCTCCACTTT. The encoded protein is CASSESGEPLHF.

In this sample, this clone turned up once. The chain has TRBV19 and TRBJ1-2; D may be TRBD1 (5 bases). Looked up from germline, CDR1 is LNHDA and CDR2 is SQIVND (reference sequence). V was cut by 6 bases and J by 6 bases, with 14 bases left in between. The CDR3 sequence is 13 residues long. CDR3: CASSLTGRDGYTF. CDR3 coding DNA: TGTGCCAGTAGCTTAACAGGTCGTGATGGCTACACCTTC.

CDR3 coding DNA: TGTGCCAGCCGCGAAAGGGGGCCGGCTAATGAAAAACTGTTTTTT. It specifies CASRERGPANEKLFF. The chain joins TRBV28 to TRBJ1-4; 7 positions match TRBD1. V shed 8 bases and J 3 bases; nucleotides not matched to a gene: 9. Germline V CDR1 and CDR2: MDHEN, SYDVKM. The CDR3 totals 15 residues.

The chain recombines TRBV5-1 with TRBJ2-1, with 13 bases fitting TRBD2. V lost 2 bases, J lost 8 bases, and 13 bases stayed unmatched. Germline V gene sequence: CDR1 SGHRS, CDR2 YFSETQ. This CDR3 is built from 18 residues. The CDR3 coding sequence is TGCGCCAGCAGCTTCCGGACTAGCGGGAGTTGGTATCAGGATGAGCAGTTCTTC. It is translated as CASSFRTSGSWYQDEQFF.

This clone showed up just once. The V call is TRBV19, the J call TRBJ1-2, with 9 bases aligning to TRBD1. With 5 bases clipped from V and 8 bases from J, the junction kept 12 bases outside the gene matches. The CDR3 spans 15 residues. CDR1 LNHDA and CDR2 SQIVND come from the germline V gene (reference sequence). Written as DNA, the CDR3 is TGTGCCAGTAGTCAAACCGGGACAGGGTTTATCGGCTACACCTTC. It translates to CASSQTGTGFIGYTF.

This clone was seen once. V gene TRBV7-2 combines with J gene TRBJ2-5; TRBD2 is a possible D gene (7 bases). Deletions cut 5 bases from V and 5 bases from J, with 18 bases between. This CDR3 has 15 amino acids. Germline V gives CDR1 SGHTA, CDR2 FQGNSA. CDR3 bases: TGTGCCAGCAGCCCTCTGGGGGGGGGCTGGGAGACCCAGTACTTC. Its translation: CASSPLGGGWETQYF.

V is TRBV18 and J is TRBJ2-2; 9 bases match TRBD1. Trimming removed 2 bases from V and 7 bases from J; junction bases left unmatched: 5. The CDR3 runs 15 residues. Germline CDR1 reads KGHSH; CDR2 reads LQKENI. The CDR3 coding sequence is TGTGCCAGCTCACCATACGGACAGGGGAGCGGGGAGCTGTTTTTT. Its protein is CASSPYGQGSGELFF. Supplemented by reference TRBV18 and TRBJ2-2, the full variable domain reads NAGVMQNPRHLVRRRGQEARLRCSPMKGHSHVYWYRQLPEEGLKFMVYLQKENIIDESGMPKERFSAEFPKEGPSILRIQQVVRGDSAAYFCASSPYGQGSGELFFGEGSRLTVL.

This clone was seen just once. This chain uses TRBV28 with TRBJ1-5, with 8 bases lining up with TRBD1. The ends lost 3 bases at V and 5 bases at J; junction bases unmatched: 9. Germline CDR1 reads MDHEN; CDR2 reads SYDVKM. The CDR3 is 16 amino acids. DNA for the CDR3: TGTGCCAGCAGTTTTGTGGCCGGACAGGGTCATCAGCCCCAGCATTTT. It specifies CASSFVAGQGHQPQHF.

The gene calls are TRBV7-9 and TRBJ2-7; 9 bases map to TRBD1. Germline V CDR1 and CDR2: SEHNR, FQNEAQ (reference sequence). J gave up 5 bases and V 0 bases, and 2 bases lay outside the gene matches. The CDR3 sequence is 14 residues long. The CDR3 nucleotides read TGTGCCAGCAGCTTAGCTGGGACAGGGAACGAGCAGTACTTC. Its translation: CASSLAGTGNEQYF.

This CDR3 reads CATSPSGRTGELFF. The CDR3 bases are TGTGCCACTTCCCCTAGCGGGAGAACCGGGGAGCTGTTTTTT. The chain carries TRBV24-1 and TRBJ2-2, with 10 bases fitting TRBD2. The CDR3 covers 14 residues. J gave up 5 bases and V 10 bases, and 6 bases lay outside the gene matches. Looked up from germline, CDR1 is KGHDR and CDR2 is SFDVKD.

The rearrangement joins TRBV2 to TRBJ1-1; possible D gene TRBD1, 5 bases. The germline gives CDR1 SNHLY, CDR2 FYNNEI. This CDR3 is 14 amino acids long. Trimming removed 4 bases from V and 5 bases from J, with 14 bases in between. CDR3 region: CASSGYGGWTEAFF. CDR3 sequence (DNA): TGTGCCAGCAGTGGGTATGGGGGGTGGACTGAAGCTTTCTTT.

This clone showed up just a few times. This sequence joins TRBV6-6 and TRBJ1-1; 7 bases map to TRBD1. Germline CDR1 reads MNHNY; CDR2 reads SVGAGI (reference sequence). Trimming at V came to 6 bases and at J to 3 bases, leaving 7 bases not matched to a gene. The CDR3 is 14 residues long. The CDR3 here is CASSPRGVYTEAFF. CDR3 bases: TGTGCCAGCAGCCCCAGGGGGGTCTACACTGAAGCTTTCTTT.

This clone was observed a single time. This chain joins TRBV6-2 or TRBV6-3 and TRBJ2-7, with 8 bases identical to TRBD2. V shed 2 bases and J 5 bases; nucleotides not matched to a gene: 5. Germline lookup yields CDR1 MNHEY and CDR2 SVGEGT. The CDR3 consists of 14 residues. The CDR3 DNA reads as TGTGCCAGCAGTTACGCGGGAGGCCGGAACGAGCAGTACTTC. Protein product: CASSYAGGRNEQYF.

The genes are TRBV7-3 and TRBJ2-6; TRBD1 agrees at 9 bases. Per the germline V gene, CDR1 is SGHTA and CDR2 is FQGTGA. This CDR3 spans 18 amino acids. Losses at the gene ends were 4 bases for V and 2 bases for J; bases not matched to a gene: 9. In nucleotides, the CDR3 is TGTGCCAGCAGCTGGACCGGGACAGGGAGCCCTGGGGCCAACGTCCTGACTTTC. Protein sequence: CASSWTGTGSPGANVLTF.

This clone was found once. The chain employs TRBV5-1 and TRBJ2-3; the match to TRBD1 covers 8 bases. Losses at the gene ends were 0 bases for V and 2 bases for J; bases not matched to a gene: 5. Germline V CDR1 and CDR2: SGHRS, YFSETQ. There are 16 residues in the CDR3. CDR3: CASSLGTGLNTDTQYF. For the CDR3, the DNA is TGCGCCAGCAGCTTGGGGACAGGGCTAAACACAGATACGCAGTATTTT.

The V and J genes are TRBV5-1 and TRBJ1-1; D gene unclear. CDR1 and CDR2 (germline): SGHRS, YFSETQ. The length of the CDR3 is 14 residues. Trimming stripped 0 bases from V and 0 bases from J, with 6 bases between. The DNA for the CDR3 is TGCGCCAGCAGCTTGGCCGGGATGAACACTGAAGCTTTCTTT. Amino acid sequence: CASSLAGMNTEAFF. Based on the CDR3 plus reference TRBV5-1 and TRBJ1-1, the full variable domain is KAGVTQTPRYLIKTRGQQVTLSCSPISGHRSVSWYQQTPGQGLQFLFEYFSETQRNKGNFPGRFSGRQFSNSRSEMNVSTLELGDSALYLCASSLAGMNTEAFFGQGTRLTVV.

V gene TRBV24-1 combines with J gene TRBJ2-7; TRBD1 aligns across 12 bases. V shed 0 bases, J shed 4 bases, and the junction held 9 bases outside the gene matches. Germline V gives CDR1 KGHDR, CDR2 SFDVKD. This CDR3 spans 18 amino acids. In DNA, the CDR3 is TGTGCCACCAGTGATTTGCTAGGCGAGGGACAGGGGGCTTACGAGCAGTACTTC. This codes for CATSDLLGEGQGAYEQYF.

The chain has TRBV7-3 and TRBJ1-5; D is unclear. CDR3 length equals 15 residues. Trimming pared 7 bases from V and 6 bases from J, leaving 19 bases between. Germline V lookup: CDR1 SGHTA, CDR2 FQGTGA. CDR3 DNA sequence: TGTGCCAGCATCCGGAATCTCGGGTCTGGTCAGCCCCAGCATTTT. It is translated as CASIRNLGSGQPQHF.

The chain employs TRBV7-6 and TRBJ1-4, with D unclear. CDR1 is SGHVS and CDR2 is FNYEAQ in the germline V gene. The CDR3 extends over 14 amino acids. With 6 bases removed from V and 4 bases from J, the gap between germline ends came to 12 bases. The CDR3 bases are TGTGCCAGCAGAATTAACGCAGATAATGAAAAACTGTTTTTT. Amino acids: CASRINADNEKLFF.